This is a list of T cell receptor beta chains from one sample in a study of cytomegalovirus exposure and HLA in healthy donors. Sequencing used immunoSEQ multiplex PCR; TCRdb keeps in-frame clones, though not all of them. The sample lists around 90,000 clones; roughly 60% were seen once. Sequences were obtained from PBMCs. These receptors all come from a human donor in good health. The CDR3 runs from the conserved cysteine through the conserved F or W. A D gene is named only where the DNA matches it firmly. Clone size is given for some rows only: seen once, a few or many times, or a class if the clone is expanded.

TRBJ1-2,TRBD1,few,TRBV30,CAWGHDREEYGYTF,TGTGCCTGGGGGCACGACAGGGAGGAGTATGGCTACACCTTC
TRBJ2-7,TRBD2,NA,TRBV29-1,CSGTSASYEQYF,TGCAGCGGCACTAGCGCTTCCTACGAGCAGTACTTC
TRBJ2-5,NA,NA,TRBV6-6,CASGLTAQETQYF,TGTGCCAGCGGATTGACAGCTCAAGAGACCCAGTACTTC
TRBJ1-1,NA,NA,TRBV6-5,CASSRAGRGDTEAFF,TGTGCCAGCAGTCGCGCGGGACGCGGCGACACTGAAGCTTTCTTT
TRBJ1-3,NA,few,TRBV2,CASGNGGSGNTIYF,TGTGCCAGCGGGAATGGGGGGTCAGGAAACACCATATATTTT
TRBJ2-7,TRBD1,NA,TRBV2,CASSNRGPVYEQYF,TGTGCCAGCAGTAACAGGGGGCCCGTCTACGAGCAGTACTTC
TRBJ1-5,TRBD1,NA,TRBV10-3,CAISQRGTGSYQPQHF,TGTGCCATCAGTCAACGGGGGACAGGGAGTTACCAGCCCCAGCATTTT
TRBJ1-2,TRBD1,once,TRBV7-9,CASSPPTGDYGYTF,TGTGCCAGCAGCCCCCCAACAGGGGACTATGGCTACACCTTC
TRBJ1-1,TRBD1,once,TRBV7-2,CASSMYRGENTEAFF,TGTGCCAGCAGCATGTACAGGGGAGAGAACACTGAAGCTTTCTTT
TRBJ2-3,TRBD2,NA,TRBV18,CASSPLAGGPTDTQYF,TGTGCCAGCTCACCTCTAGCGGGGGGACCCACAGATACGCAGTATTTT
TRBJ1-4,NA,NA,TRBV5-4,CASSLGGGTNEKLFF,TGTGCCAGCAGCTTGGGTGGAGGCACTAATGAAAAACTGTTTTTT
TRBJ1-6,TRBD1,NA,TRBV19,CASSPVGTVGNSPLHF,TGTGCCAGTAGTCCGGTCGGGACAGTAGGTAATTCACCCCTCCACTTT
TRBJ1-6,NA,NA,TRBV2,CASRLRVANSPLHF,TGTGCCAGCAGATTACGGGTCGCAAATTCACCCCTCCACTTT
TRBJ1-5,NA,NA,TRBV28,CASSSPTQVSVGPQHF,TGTGCCAGCAGTTCCCCAACTCAAGTGAGCGTTGGGCCCCAGCATTTT
TRBJ2-3,NA,NA,TRBV7-2,CASSLVGARTDTQYF,TGTGCCAGCAGCTTGGTGGGGGCGCGCACAGATACGCAGTATTTT
TRBJ2-7,NA,many,TRBV10-3,CAISETGPSSFEQYF,TGTGCCATCAGTGAAACAGGGCCCAGCTCTTTCGAGCAGTACTTC
TRBJ1-5,NA,NA,TRBV28,CASSLIVSSNQPQHF,TGTGCCAGCAGTTTAATAGTCTCCAGCAATCAGCCCCAGCATTTT
TRBJ2-6,NA,NA,TRBV7-9,CASSQRLVGANVLTF,TGTGCCAGCAGCCAACGACTAGTTGGGGCCAACGTCCTGACTTTC
TRBJ2-1,TRBD2,NA,TRBV4-1,CASSQPPGLAGGYSYNEQFF,TGCGCCAGCAGCCAACCTCCGGGACTAGCGGGGGGGTACTCCTACAATGAGCAGTTCTTC
TRBJ1-2,NA,NA,TRBV30,CAWDLENYGYTF,TGTGCCTGGGACCTAGAAAACTATGGCTACACCTTC
TRBJ2-7,TRBD1,NA,TRBV7-2,CASSLDRGTYEQYF,TGTGCCAGCAGCTTGGACAGGGGAACCTACGAGCAGTACTTC
TRBJ2-6,NA,NA,TRBV9,CASSVGLRDSGANVLTF,TGTGCCAGCAGCGTAGGGTTGAGGGACTCTGGGGCCAACGTCCTGACTTTC
TRBJ1-5,NA,NA,TRBV2,CASSPDRNSNQPQHF,TGTGCCAGCAGCCCAGACAGAAATAGCAATCAGCCCCAGCATTTT
TRBJ1-1,TRBD1,NA,TRBV5-1,CASRAGGQNTEAFF,TGCGCCAGCAGGGCAGGGGGGCAGAACACTGAAGCTTTCTTT
TRBJ2-7,TRBD1,NA,TRBV19,CASSIGQARMDEQYF,TGTGCCAGTAGTATCGGACAGGCAAGAATGGACGAGCAGTACTTC
TRBJ2-1,TRBD2,NA,TRBV4-3,CASSRAGGPYNEQFF,TGCGCCAGCAGCCGAGCGGGGGGGCCCTACAATGAGCAGTTCTTC
TRBJ1-1,NA,NA,TRBV6-1,CASSERSRDTEAFF,TGTGCCAGCAGTGAACGATCGCGGGACACTGAAGCTTTCTTT
TRBJ1-5,TRBD1,NA,TRBV30,CAWSATGTGGTPQHF,TGTGCCTGGAGCGCAACCGGGACAGGGGGCACGCCCCAGCATTTT